Listed here are 20 T cell receptor beta chains from one sample, sequenced in a study of cytomegalovirus exposure and HLA in healthy donors. The PCR had 60 Vbeta and 13 Jbeta primers. Libraries were prepared by immunoSEQ multiplex PCR; TCRdb keeps only in-frame clonotypes and omits some of them. The sample lists just over 150,000 clones, roughly 80% occurring once. Input material: PBMCs. The source of these receptors is a male donor in good health and CMV-seropositive.

The rearrangement joins TRBV28 to TRBJ2-7, with a tentative D call TRBD2 (5 bases). Germline values: CDR1 MDHEN, CDR2 SYDVKM. V lost 2 bases, J lost 4 bases, and 15 bases lay in between. This CDR3 region has 15 residues. The CDR3: CASSLPRARLYEQYF. As DNA, the CDR3 is TGTGCCAGCAGTTTACCCCGGGCCCGACTATACGAGCAGTACTTC.

This rearrangement joins TRBV9 to TRBJ2-3, with D possibly TRBD2 on 5 matching bases. Germline assignment: CDR1 SGDLS and CDR2 YYNGEE. The CDR3 length is 13 residues. V lost 4 bases to trimming and J lost 5 bases, with 11 bases between them. The CDR3 region has the DNA TGTGCCAGCAGCCCCCCGGCGGGAGATACGCAGTATTTT. Translated, it gives CASSPPAGDTQYF.

The chain links TRBV6-5 to TRBJ1-5; TRBD1 is a possible D gene (5 bases). The CDR3 sequence is 13 residues long. The V end was cut by 4 bases, the J end by 5 bases, with 9 bases between. CDR1 MNHEY and CDR2 SVGAGI come from the germline V gene. CDR3 amino acids: CASSSTRDQPQHF. CDR3 DNA: TGTGCCAGCAGTTCTACCAGGGATCAGCCCCAGCATTTT.

This clone has more than one count but fewer than ten. The chain has TRBV19 and TRBJ2-2; D is ambiguous. CDR1 LNHDA and CDR2 SQIVND come from the germline V gene (reference sequence). The length of the CDR3 is 14 residues. V was cut by 5 bases and J by 2 bases, with 9 bases left in between. The CDR3 loop is CASSALPNTGELFF. Written as DNA, the CDR3 is TGTGCCAGTAGTGCGTTACCTAACACCGGGGAGCTGTTTTTT.

The rearrangement joins TRBV7-2 to TRBJ2-7; TRBD1 agrees at 7 bases. This CDR3 spans 16 amino acids. Germline trimming cut 3 bases from V and 0 bases from J; bases unmatched to any gene: 8. Germline-derived CDR1 and CDR2 are SGHTA and FQGNSA. CDR3 DNA sequence: TGTGCCAGCAGCTTGAGGGCCCGGGACAGCTCCTACGAGCAGTACTTC. Residues: CASSLRARDSSYEQYF.

The CDR3 reads CASSGGISGNTIYF. The CDR3 DNA sequence: TGTGCCAGCAGTGGGGGGATCTCTGGAAACACCATATATTTT. The chain couples TRBV28 to TRBJ1-3, with D possibly being TRBD1 (5 bases). There are 14 residues in the CDR3. The germline gives CDR1 MDHEN, CDR2 SYDVKM. Trimming stripped 5 bases from V and 0 bases from J, with 8 bases between.

The chain couples TRBV19 to TRBJ2-7; 14 bases line up with TRBD2. Trimming removed 7 bases from V and 8 bases from J; junction bases left unmatched: 7. The CDR3 totals 14 residues. Germline-derived CDR1 and CDR2 are LNHDA and SQIVND (reference sequence). CDR3 DNA sequence: TGTGCCAGTAAGGGGACTAGCGGGAGTCGGAAGCAGTACTTC. Translating gives CASKGTSGSRKQYF.

The rearrangement uses TRBV7-2 and TRBJ2-4, with TRBD2 matching 9 bases. Per the germline V gene, CDR1 is SGHTA and CDR2 is FQGNSA. The CDR3 is made up of 14 amino acids. Trimming took 1 base from V and 9 from J; bases not matched to a gene: 4. CDR3 in amino acids: CASSLGGTSPIQYF. CDR3 DNA: TGTGCCAGCAGCTTAGGTGGGACTAGCCCCATTCAGTACTTC.

V and J are TRBV6-5 and TRBJ1-2, with D perhaps TRBD1 (6 bases). V was clipped by 1 base and J by 6 bases, with 12 bases between them. The V gene's germline CDR1 is MNHEY and CDR2 SVGAGI. The CDR3 extends over 14 amino acids. The CDR3 region is CASSYLRGTDGYTF. For the CDR3, the DNA is TGTGCCAGCAGTTACTTAAGGGGGACCGATGGCTACACCTTC.

This clone occurred a few times. This sequence joins TRBV7-2 and TRBJ2-3; D call uncertain. Germline lookup yields CDR1 SGHTA and CDR2 FQGNSA. The V end was cut by 6 bases, the J end by 1 base, with 8 bases between. The length of the CDR3 is 13 residues. CDR3: CASSPGGTDTQYF. The CDR3 DNA follows: TGTGCCAGCAGTCCAGGCGGCACAGATACGCAGTATTTT. Using reference TRBV7-2 and TRBJ2-3 for the parts outside the CDR3, the full variable domain is GAGVSQSPSNKVTEKGKDVELRCDPISGHTALYWYRQSLGQGLEFLIYFQGNSAPDKSGLPSDRFSAERTGGSVSTLTIQRTQQEDSAVYLCASSPGGTDTQYFGPGTRLTVL.

To note about this clone: A junction boundary mismatches the germline segment, possibly from a read error. Distinct nucleotide sequences in the sample also encode this CDR3. V usage is TRBV27 and J usage is TRBJ1-3, with no clear D. This CDR3 region has 15 residues. Per germline, CDR1 MNHEY and CDR2 SMNVEV (reference sequence). This chain's CDR3 is CASSLSGSSGNTIYF. The CDR3 DNA reads as TGTGCCAGCAGCTTATCCGGGTCCTCTGGAAACACCATATATTTT.

This chain connects TRBV30 to TRBJ2-3, with 11 bases aligning to TRBD2. CDR1 is GTSNPN, CDR2 SVGIG, per germline (reference sequence). The CDR3 is made up of 16 amino acids. With V trimmed by 5 bases and J by 3 bases, 10 bases remained unmatched. The chain's CDR3 is CAWALTSGRWTDTQYF. DNA of the CDR3: TGTGCCTGGGCCCTTACTAGCGGGAGATGGACAGATACGCAGTATTTT.

This clone was seen a handful of times. The chain uses TRBV11-1 and TRBJ2-1; the match to TRBD1 covers 9 bases. The CDR3 contains 16 residues. After removal of 3 bases from V and 5 bases from J, the junction contained 8 bases not matched to a gene. In germline, CDR1 is SGHAT, CDR2 FQDESV (reference sequence). The CDR3 region has the DNA TGTGCCAGCAGCTTGTCCGGGACAGGGAGAAACAATGAGCAGTTCTTC. This codes for CASSLSGTGRNNEQFF.

This clone was detected a few times. The chain recombines TRBV6-1 with TRBJ2-2, with D possibly matching TRBD1 (6 bases). V was cut by 7 bases and J by 0 bases, with 9 bases left in between. Germline V gives CDR1 MNHNS, CDR2 SASEGT. There are 14 residues in the CDR3. Here the CDR3 reads CASTGVTNTGELFF. The CDR3 DNA sequence: TGTGCCAGCACAGGGGTAACGAACACCGGGGAGCTGTTTTTT.

The chain combines TRBV18 with TRBJ2-2; 8 nucleotides align to TRBD1. Germline V gene data show CDR1 as KGHSH and CDR2 as LQKENI. The CDR3 runs to 17 residues. Unmatched junction bases numbered 11, after V lost 8 bases and J lost 0 bases. The CDR3, as DNA: TGTGCCAGCAACTGGGGACAGGCCTTATCGAACACCGGGGAGCTGTTTTTT. As protein: CASNWGQALSNTGELFF.

This clone has only a few counts. The chain recombines TRBV6-6 with TRBJ2-7, with TRBD2 matching 7 bases. From germline, CDR1 is MNHNY and CDR2 SVGAGI (reference sequence). The CDR3 is 13 residues long. V trimming: 5 bases; J trimming: 3 bases; junction bases outside the gene matches: 4. The CDR3 nucleotides are TGTGCCAGCAGTACTAGCGCTAGCTACGAGCAGTACTTC. Translation gives CASSTSASYEQYF.

The chain links TRBV5-1 to TRBJ1-2, with 10 positions matching TRBD1. Germline V lookup: CDR1 SGHRS, CDR2 YFSETQ. J lost 7 bases, V lost 6 bases, and 15 bases had no gene match. The CDR3 covers 16 residues. The CDR3 sequence: CASIPGPGTGASGYTF. CDR3 nucleotide sequence: TGCGCCAGCATTCCGGGGCCCGGGACAGGGGCGAGTGGCTACACCTTC.

This clone came up a few times. V and J are TRBV5-4 and TRBJ2-3; TRBD2 agrees at 9 bases. Germline trimming cut 4 bases from V and 6 bases from J; bases unmatched to any gene: 12. The CDR3 is 16 amino acids. Germline CDR1 is SGHNT and CDR2 is YYREEE (reference sequence). The chain's CDR3 is CASSRTLAGEWDTQYF. CDR3 coding DNA: TGTGCCAGCAGCCGAACCTTAGCGGGAGAATGGGATACGCAGTATTTT.

This clone was seen only once. CDR3 DNA: TGTGCCAGCAGTGATCACACTAGCGGGAGGGTGCCTGATACGCAGTATTTT. Translation gives CASSDHTSGRVPDTQYF. This chain joins TRBV6-1 and TRBJ2-3; 13 bases match TRBD2. CDR3 length equals 17 residues. Trimming at V came to 3 bases and at J to 6 bases, leaving 9 bases not matched to a gene. Germline values: CDR1 MNHNS, CDR2 SASEGT.

This chain joins TRBV4-3 and TRBJ2-7; D unclear. The germline V gene encodes CDR1 LGHNA and CDR2 YSLEER. This CDR3 spans 14 amino acids. The V gene lost 0 bases and the J gene lost 0 bases, with 6 bases spanning the gap. The CDR3 region has the DNA TGCGCCAGCAGCCAAGATTCCTACTCCTACGAGCAGTACTTC. Amino acids: CASSQDSYSYEQYF.